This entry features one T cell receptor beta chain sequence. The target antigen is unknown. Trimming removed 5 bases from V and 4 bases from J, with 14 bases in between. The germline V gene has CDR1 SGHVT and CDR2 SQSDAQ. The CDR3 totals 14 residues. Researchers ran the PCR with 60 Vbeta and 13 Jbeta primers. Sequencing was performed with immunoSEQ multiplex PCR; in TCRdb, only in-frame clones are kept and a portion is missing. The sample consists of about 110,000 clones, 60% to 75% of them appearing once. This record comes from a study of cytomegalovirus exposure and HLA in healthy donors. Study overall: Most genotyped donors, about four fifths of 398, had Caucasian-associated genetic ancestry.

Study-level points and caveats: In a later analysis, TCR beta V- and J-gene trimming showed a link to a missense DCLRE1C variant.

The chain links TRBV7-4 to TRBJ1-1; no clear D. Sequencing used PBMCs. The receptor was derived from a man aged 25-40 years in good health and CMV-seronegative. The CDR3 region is CASSAPPTGTEAFF. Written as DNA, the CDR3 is TGTGCCAGCAGCGCCCCCCCTACGGGCACTGAAGCTTTCTTT.